The 18 T cell receptor beta chains in this list originate from one sample, sequenced in a study of blood T cells in healthy people across ages (dated by TCRdb to the mid-2010s). The protocol used for the library was 5' RACE. Sequencing relied on an Illumina HiSeq 2500. A second PCR of roughly 6 to 11 cycles was performed with a sample-barcoded 5' primer and a J-beta primer mix. TCRdb ran its own pipeline on the public reads, namely fastp trimming at Q25 and MiXCR clone calling, and kept in-frame beta chains. Identical CDR3 protein sequences are pooled into one entry, listed with their most common genes and DNA. The sample table contains about 700,000 distinct CDR3 sequences; only one count was recorded for roughly 30% of them. In total, the top ten clones hold approximately 15% of the sample. Sequencing used blood. The receptors derive from a woman aged 80 or older in good health. Donor details come from another sample of the same person, matched by shared clones.

Worth noting for this clonotype: A much larger clone lies a single base off, so this may be a read error. This chain uses TRBV2 with TRBJ1-2; D may be TRBD1 (6 bases). The V gene lost 6 bases and the J gene lost 4 bases, with 12 bases spanning the gap. The CDR3 contains 13 residues. Germline loops: CDR1 SNHLY, CDR2 FYNNEI. The CDR3 nucleotides are TGTGCCAGCAGGGAGCAGGGGCCCTATGGCTACACCTTC. Translating gives CASREQGPYGYTF.

This clonotype was counted many times. This rearrangement joins TRBV19 to TRBJ2-7, with D hard to call. The CDR3 runs to 12 residues. V gave up 8 bases and J gave up 0 bases, with 8 bases separating them. Germline V gives CDR1 LNHDA, CDR2 SQIVND (reference sequence). The CDR3 DNA reads TGTGCCAGTGGGCCGGGCTCCTACGAGCAGTACTTC. Translating it yields CASGPGSYEQYF. The variable domain in full, completed from reference TRBV19 and TRBJ2-7, reads DGGITQSPKYLFRKEGQNVTLSCEQNLNHDAMYWYRQDPGQGLRLIYYSQIVNDFQKGDIAEGYSVSREKKESFPLTVTSAQKNPTAFYLCASGPGSYEQYFGPGTRLTVT.

This clonotype was picked up many times. The chain is built from TRBV5-1 and TRBJ2-1; 7 bases line up with TRBD1. V dropped 4 bases and J dropped 8; count of bases not matched to a gene: 9. Germline CDR1 is SGHRS and CDR2 is YFSETQ. The CDR3 covers 14 residues. The CDR3 DNA reads as TGCGCCAGCAGCGTAGACAGGGTCAGGGATGAGCAGTTCTTC. This encodes CASSVDRVRDEQFF.

This clonotype has just a few counts. This could be a read error, since a much larger clone is one nucleotide away. The chain couples TRBV29-1 to TRBJ2-5, with no clear D. The CDR3 loop spans 10 amino acids. Germline V gives CDR1 SQVTM, CDR2 ANQGSEA. Trimming cost V 6 bases and J 11 bases, with 13 bases left between them. CDR3 in amino acids: CSVGSDEQYF. The CDR3 DNA reads as TGCAGCGTGGGGTCGGATGAGCAGTACTTC.

At least ten counts were recorded for this clonotype. The chain joins TRBV5-1 to TRBJ2-5; D not resolved. Germline-derived CDR1 and CDR2 are SGHRS and YFSETQ. The CDR3 extends over 15 amino acids. The V and J ends lost 7 bases and 0 bases respectively, with 16 bases between them. CDR3 loop: CASSSSGRDQETQYF. In DNA form, the CDR3 reads TGCGCCAGCTCCTCCTCGGGCAGAGACCAAGAGACCCAGTACTTC.

The V gene is TRBV3-1, the J gene TRBJ2-7, with 11 bases identical to TRBD2. Trimming took 3 bases from V and 4 from J; bases not matched to a gene: 14. This CDR3 comprises 18 residues. The germline CDR1 and CDR2 sequences are LGHDT and YNNKEL (reference sequence). CDR3 region: CASSQDRLAGGGWYEQYF. Here the CDR3 DNA reads TGTGCCAGCAGCCAGGATCGGCTAGCGGGAGGTGGCTGGTACGAGCAGTACTTC.

The rearrangement links TRBV10-3 to TRBJ1-3, with D uncertain. Trimming shortened V by 8 bases and J by 2 bases, and 16 bases separated the two germline ends. The CDR3 runs to 15 residues. Germline V gene sequence: CDR1 ENHRY, CDR2 SYGVKD. The CDR3 loop is CAIGDPRGAGNTIYF. CDR3 sequence (DNA): TGTGCCATCGGCGACCCCCGGGGAGCTGGAAACACCATATATTTT.

This clonotype was picked up many times. The rearrangement uses TRBV7-9 and TRBJ1-4, with D unresolved. Deletions cut 0 bases from V and 1 base from J, with 12 bases between. Germline CDR1 and CDR2: SEHNR and FQNEAQ (reference sequence). The CDR3 runs to 17 residues. The CDR3 DNA reads as TGTGCCAGCAGCTTAGCCAGCGGAATGAAAACTAATGAAAAACTGTTTTTT. As protein: CASSLASGMKTNEKLFF.

This sequence joins TRBV25-1 and TRBJ1-6; D gene unclear. This CDR3 has 15 amino acids. The V end lost 2 bases, the J end lost 10 bases, and 15 bases lay between the germline ends. Germline V CDR1 and CDR2: MGHDK, SYGVNS. CDR3 sequence (DNA): TGTGCCAGCAGTGAAGGGCCTGCGGTCGGGTCACCCCTCCACTTT. Amino acid sequence: CASSEGPAVGSPLHF.

With respect to this clonotype: A much larger clone differs from this one at a single base, so this may be a read error. The gene calls are TRBV7-6 and TRBJ2-3, with D maybe TRBD2 (5 bases). Looked up from germline, CDR1 is SGHVS and CDR2 is FNYEAQ. This CDR3 spans 14 amino acids. The CDR3 region is CASSRVSSTDTRYF. The CDR3 nucleotides are TGTGCCAGCAGCCGGGTTTCTAGCACAGATACGCGGTATTTT.

This clonotype occurred many times. The chain combines TRBV28 with TRBJ2-7, with 8 bases fitting TRBD2. V lost 5 bases to trimming and J lost 5 bases; unmatched junction nucleotides: 11. The CDR3 loop spans 15 amino acids. The germline CDR1 and CDR2 sequences are MDHEN and SYDVKM. The CDR3: CASSTPGLVINEQYF. DNA for the CDR3: TGTGCCAGCAGTACACCGGGACTAGTTATTAACGAGCAGTACTTC.

This clonotype appeared many times. The chain is built from TRBV7-9 and TRBJ1-2, with D hard to call. Trimming cost V 11 bases and J 1 base, with 11 bases left between them. This CDR3 has 12 amino acids. Germline lookup yields CDR1 SEHNR and CDR2 FQNEAQ (reference sequence). The CDR3 spells CAGSVLNYGYTF. The CDR3 nucleotides are TGTGCCGGTTCGGTACTTAACTATGGCTACACCTTC.

This chain connects TRBV3-1 to TRBJ1-1; 8 positions agree with TRBD1. Germline values: CDR1 LGHDT, CDR2 YNNKEL (reference sequence). The V segment lost 4 bases and the J segment 3 bases; nucleotides outside the gene matches: 4. CDR3 length equals 14 residues. Here the CDR3 DNA reads TGTGCCAGCAGCCCGACAGGGGTGCACACTGAAGCTTTCTTT. Protein: CASSPTGVHTEAFF. The variable domain in full, with the rest retrieved from reference TRBV3-1 and TRBJ1-1, is DTAVSQTPKYLVTQMGNDKSIKCEQNLGHDTMYWYKQDSKKFLKIMFSYNNKELIINETVPNRFSPKSPDKAHLNLHINSLELGDSAVYFCASSPTGVHTEAFFGQGTRLTVV.

This clonotype was seen more than once but under ten times. A much more abundant neighbour one base away suggests this may be a read error. The J gene is TRBJ2-1, the V gene TRBV7-2, with TRBD2 matching over 11 bases. CDR1 is SGHTA, CDR2 FQGNSA, per germline. CDR3 length: 14 amino acids. CDR3 loop: CANSSGLAVGEQFF. DNA for the CDR3: TGTGCCAACAGCTCGGGACTAGCGGTTGGTGAGCAGTTCTTC.

This clonotype was seen many times. The genes are TRBV12-3 or TRBV12-4 and TRBJ1-5, with D tentatively TRBD1 (5 bases). V was pared by 2 bases and J by 6 bases, with 11 bases between. CDR3 size: 14 residues. This CDR3 is CASSLLGVGQPQHF. CDR3 nucleotides: TGTGCCAGCAGTTTATTGGGGGTCGGTCAGCCCCAGCATTTT.

A word on this clonotype: Just one base apart from a much larger clone, this may be a read error. The chain recombines TRBV7-9 with TRBJ2-1; no clear D gene. This CDR3 has 11 residues. V lost 5 bases and J 10 bases, leaving 9 bases between the germline ends. CDR1 is SEHNR and CDR2 is FQNEAQ in the germline V gene (reference sequence). This chain's CDR3 is CASSPQKEQFF. For the CDR3, the DNA is TGTGCCAGCAGCCCGCAGAAGGAGCAGTTCTTC.

This clonotype was seen a single time. One junction end does not reproduce the germline sequence, and a read error may be involved. V and J are TRBV12-3 or TRBV12-4 and TRBJ1-1; D is possibly TRBD1 (6 bases). The CDR3 covers 13 residues. In DNA, the CDR3 is TGTGTCAGCAGTTTAAAGGCAGGGGTTGAAGCTTTCTTT. Protein product: CVSSLKAGVEAFF.

This clonotype was seen at least ten times. The CDR3 sequence: CAISPGATQRLYGYTF. The CDR3 DNA follows: TGTGCCATCAGTCCGGGGGCAACCCAAAGGCTCTATGGCTACACCTTC. This chain connects TRBV10-3 to TRBJ1-2; a possible D gene is TRBD1 (6 bases). This CDR3 is built from 16 residues. Germline CDR1 reads ENHRY; CDR2 reads SYGVKD. V lost 5 bases and J lost 4, with 20 bases in between.